This TCR beta chain stems from a study of cytomegalovirus exposure and HLA in healthy donors. Overall study findings and caveats: 87-base-pair reads could not separate some V segments, including TRBV6-2 and TRBV6-3. Later on, a genetic analysis was performed. It linked a missense variant in DCLRE1C with V- and J-gene trimming of TCR beta. The HLA-A and HLA-B alleles of most subjects were reportedly predicted accurately from TCR beta sequences.

A note on this clone: Its cognate antigen is unknown.

PCR used 60 Vbeta primers and 13 Jbeta primers. The method was immunoSEQ multiplex PCR; TCRdb's version includes in-frame clones alone and lacks a portion of them. In the table there are roughly 180,000 clones, 84% of which are singletons. CDR3 length: 13 amino acids. Germline V lookup: CDR1 SGHVS, CDR2 FQNEAQ. V gave up 6 bases and J gave up 1 base; unmatched junction bases: 0. The chain couples TRBV7-8 to TRBJ2-1, with 7 bases matching TRBD1. Source material: PBMCs. This TCR was sampled from a girl under 10 years old in good health and CMV-seropositive. This chain's CDR3 is CASRDRSYNEQFF. The CDR3, as DNA: TGTGCCAGCAGGGACAGGTCCTACAATGAGCAGTTCTTC.